Below, one T cell receptor beta chain is given with its context. What this receptor recognizes is not known. No much larger clonotype is one base removed from it; base qualities were not supplied. Within the sample, other DNA sequences also encode this same CDR3. Using the deep immunoSEQ assay, TCR CDR3 regions were amplified from genomic DNA by multiplex PCR. Extracted genomic DNA from each cell subset was distributed evenly across all wells of several immunoSEQ 96-well plates, and each plate was treated as a replicate. Each replicate PCR for sorted subsets received roughly 0.2 ug genomic DNA, equal to about 30,000 T cell genomes. Purified libraries were measured with a Qubit 3.0 fluorometer, size-checked on a Bioanalyzer 2100, and measured again with the KAPA Library Quantification kit. Every immunoSEQ 96-well plate was sequenced on a separate single-read 150-cycle Illumina NextSeq 550 flow cell. The paper's data handling went like this. The immunoSEQ output contained only junctional sequences without quality scores, so filtering could not match that applied to full-length reads. To assign V/J genes and CDR3, sequences were annotated using PyIR, a Python wrapper for IgBLAST v1.9, with IMGT germline references. Reads were removed for weak V/J assignments (E-value above 1e-6), missing CDR3, stop codons, out-of-frame junctions, or ambiguous translated residues. A V3J clonotype was defined by an identical inferred V gene, J gene, and CDR3 amino acid sequence. Percentage overlap between repertoires was calculated by dividing the number of shared unique clonotypes by the size of the smaller repertoire. Repertoire richness was assessed with RTK rarefaction, the Chao1 estimator, and Recon v2.1 estimates of unobserved clonotypes. Generation probabilities for all TCRbeta clonotypes obtained by the gDNA method from a handful of donors were computed using OLGA. TCRdb mirrors the immuneACCESS table, restricted to in-frame sequences. Some clones are absent from its copies; in checked studies, under half trace to an unresolved V gene, and the reason for the others is unknown. That table supplies the V and J calls and clone size; D and trimming were determined from the DNA. Across this sample there are about 2.1 million clones, with roughly 95% seen only once. The ten biggest clones cover under 2% of the sample.

For the CD8 naive samples, CD45RO-negative cells were positively selected for CCR7, yielding a CD45RA+CCR7+ population from which TemRA cells were excluded. The donors were healthy, HIV-negative adults who had no recently reported acute infections or vaccinations. All donors were Caucasian adults living in Nashville, Tennessee, USA. Blood was collected by leukapheresis, and PBMCs were isolated by Ficoll-Histopaque density gradient centrifugation and then cryopreserved in liquid nitrogen vapor phase. Analytical flow cytometry was used to check the purity and quantity of each magnetically sorted T cell population. Genomic DNA was isolated from each sorted fraction and quantified by UV absorbance on a Nanodrop 2000c. These data are taken from a study of shared clonotypes between healthy human individuals (dated by TCRdb to 2020 to 2022). Context from the whole study: Three men and a couple of women, aged 18 to 49 years, made up the cohort. Libraries were prepared and TCR repertoires were sequenced by different laboratories using diverse techniques, in order to increase sequencing depth and limit assay-specific biases. Each donor's leukapheresis produced roughly between about 0.9 and 9.5 billion PBMCs. For each donor, CD4 naive and CD4 memory were each given three plates, CD8 naive was given two plates, and CD8 memory was given one plate. Blood TCR repertoires of roughly five healthy adults were deeply sequenced to estimate repertoire size and the extent of clonotype sharing between individuals. What the study reported, not specific to this receptor: Rarefaction of sorted-subset datasets indicated incomplete sequencing despite the large sequencing depth. Naive subsets generally had larger estimated clonotype richness than memory subsets did. Based on pairwise subsampling, the degree of clonotype sharing among donors was expected to be affected by sequencing depth. Sampling was restricted to blood, and TCR repertoires in tissue are likely to differ from TCR repertoires in blood. Higher generation probabilities were observed for clonotypes shared by all four sorted-subset donors than for non-shared clonotypes. Because the study included a small number of donors, the genetic and exposure-history diversity represented was limited. Sharing across four donors was observed for approximately 5% of naive CD4, 3.5% of naive CD8, 2.3% of memory CD4, and around 0.44% of memory CD8 clonotypes.

Spanning cysteine to phenylalanine, the CDR3 consists of 16 amino acids. The sequence is cut down to CDR3 DNA, 48 bases in frame from base 1. Trimming takes 1 base from V and 0 bases from J, and the germline ends sit 10 bases apart. CDR1 SGHVS and CDR2 FQNEAQ were looked up in the germline V gene. The specimen sequenced was naive CD8+ T cells from PBMCs. According to the study, the label for this sample's cell subset or site signals: CD45RA+CCR7+. The chain employs TRBV7-8 and TRBJ2-1; the D gene is perhaps TRBD2, from 6 matching bases. This TCR was recovered from a man younger than 35 in good health. Some clones in this sample may be carry-over from other donors' samples. The CDR3 is CASSLGAGNSYNEQFF. At the DNA level, the sequence is TGTGCCAGCAGCTTAGGGGCGGGAAACTCCTACAATGAGCAGTTCTTC.